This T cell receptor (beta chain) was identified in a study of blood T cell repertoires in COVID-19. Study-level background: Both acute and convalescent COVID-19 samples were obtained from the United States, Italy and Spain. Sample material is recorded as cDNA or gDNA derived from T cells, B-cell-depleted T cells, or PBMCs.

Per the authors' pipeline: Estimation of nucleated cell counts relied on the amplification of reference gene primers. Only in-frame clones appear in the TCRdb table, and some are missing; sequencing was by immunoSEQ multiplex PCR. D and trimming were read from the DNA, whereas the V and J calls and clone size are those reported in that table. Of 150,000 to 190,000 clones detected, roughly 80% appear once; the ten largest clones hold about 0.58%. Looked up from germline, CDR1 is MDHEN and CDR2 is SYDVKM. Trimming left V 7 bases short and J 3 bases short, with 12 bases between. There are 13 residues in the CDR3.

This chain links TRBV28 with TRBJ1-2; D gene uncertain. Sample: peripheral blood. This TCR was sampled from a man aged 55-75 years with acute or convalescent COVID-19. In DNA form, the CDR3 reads TGTGCCAGCACCTTAACGGGGTACTATGGCTACACCTTC. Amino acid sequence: CASTLTGYYGYTF.